The present T cell receptor beta chain was sequenced within a study of blood T cells in healthy people across ages. Study-wide points: Observed TCR beta diversity showed a strong correlation with the percentage of naive T cells as measured by flow cytometry.

Donors were systemically healthy Caucasian individuals from Russia aged about 6 to 95 years. Isolation of PBMCs gave at least 6.5 million cells per sample. Total RNA extracted from each sample amounted to at least 5.5 micrograms. The use of a sample-barcoded 5' primer and a J-beta primer mix characterized a second PCR of about 7 to 12 cycles. TCRdb fed the 5' RACE reads into MiXCR, producing one record per CDR3 protein. The table has hundreds of thousands of distinct CDR3 sequences, about a third seen once; the top ten hold 15%. V dropped 4 bases and J dropped 8; count of bases not matched to a gene: 8. Germline V CDR1 and CDR2: SGHDT, YYEEEE. The CDR3 covers 13 residues. In this sample, this clonotype turned up many times. The target antigen is unknown.

V is TRBV5-6 and J is TRBJ1-2; 7 bases agree with TRBD1. What was sequenced was blood. The sequence was collected from a woman aged 80 or older in good health. The CDR3 here is CASSQWTGRGYTF. For the CDR3, the DNA is TGTGCCAGCAGCCAATGGACAGGAAGGGGCTACACCTTC.